This T cell receptor beta chain originates from a study of blood T cell repertoires in COVID-19. Background on the study: Whether acute or convalescent, the COVID-19 samples came from the United States, Italy and Spain. Sources were T cells, B-cell-depleted T cells, or PBMCs; the material itself was cDNA or gDNA.

V shed 7 bases, J shed 5 bases, and the junction held 7 bases outside the gene matches. This CDR3 contains 13 residues. The germline gives CDR1 SQVTM, CDR2 ANQGSEA. As handled by the study authors: Nucleated cell counts were estimated from reference gene primer amplification. Assay used: immunoSEQ multiplex PCR; TCRdb lists only in-frame clones, some missing. That table is the source of V, J and clone size, and D and trimming were worked out from the DNA. Among fewer than 300,000 clones listed, 82% were seen once. The specimen was peripheral blood. The chain uses TRBV29-1 and TRBJ1-5, with 8 positions matching TRBD1. The clonotype originates from a woman younger than 35 with acute or convalescent COVID-19. In nucleotides, the CDR3 is TGCAGCGCCCGACAGGGGTCTTATCAGCCCCAGCATTTT. Its translation: CSARQGSYQPQHF.